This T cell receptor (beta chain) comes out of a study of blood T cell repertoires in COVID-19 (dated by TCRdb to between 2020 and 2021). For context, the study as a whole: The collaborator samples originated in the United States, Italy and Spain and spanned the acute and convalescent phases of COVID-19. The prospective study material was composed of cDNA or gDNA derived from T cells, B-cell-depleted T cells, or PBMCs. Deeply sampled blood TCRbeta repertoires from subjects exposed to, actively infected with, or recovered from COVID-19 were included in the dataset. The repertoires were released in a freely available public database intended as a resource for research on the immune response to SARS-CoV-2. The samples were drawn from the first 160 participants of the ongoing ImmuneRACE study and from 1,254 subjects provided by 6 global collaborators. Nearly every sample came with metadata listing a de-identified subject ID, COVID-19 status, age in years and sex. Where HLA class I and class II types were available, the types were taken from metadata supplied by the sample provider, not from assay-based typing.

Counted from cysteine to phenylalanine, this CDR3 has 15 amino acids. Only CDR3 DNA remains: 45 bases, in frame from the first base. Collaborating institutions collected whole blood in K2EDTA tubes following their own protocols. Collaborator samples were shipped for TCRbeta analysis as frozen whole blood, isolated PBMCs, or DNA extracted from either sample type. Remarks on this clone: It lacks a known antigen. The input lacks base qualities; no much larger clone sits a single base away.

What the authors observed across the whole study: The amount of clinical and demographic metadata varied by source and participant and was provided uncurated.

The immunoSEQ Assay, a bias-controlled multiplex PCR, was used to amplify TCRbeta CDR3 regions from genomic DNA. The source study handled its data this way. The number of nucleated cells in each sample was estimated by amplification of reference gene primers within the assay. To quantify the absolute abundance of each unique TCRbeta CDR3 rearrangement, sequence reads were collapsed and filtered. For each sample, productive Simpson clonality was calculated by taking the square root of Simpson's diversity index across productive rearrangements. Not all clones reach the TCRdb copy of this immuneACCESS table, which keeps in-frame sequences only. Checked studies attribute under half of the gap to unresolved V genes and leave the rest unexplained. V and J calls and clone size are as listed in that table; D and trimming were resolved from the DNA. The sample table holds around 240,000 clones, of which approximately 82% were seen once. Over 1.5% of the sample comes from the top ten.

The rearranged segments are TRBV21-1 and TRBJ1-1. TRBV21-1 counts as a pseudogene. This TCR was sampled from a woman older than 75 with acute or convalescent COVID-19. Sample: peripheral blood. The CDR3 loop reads CASSPRTRVNTEAFF. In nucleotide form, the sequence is TGTGCCAGCAGCCCGAGGACGCGGGTGAACACTGAAGCTTTCTTT.